The 8 T cell receptor beta chains in this list originate from one sample, sequenced in a study of PD-L1 blockade in urothelial cancer. This table comes from immunoSEQ multiplex PCR, and its TCRdb copy is limited to in-frame clones, with some not included. The sample lists about 71,000 clones, less than 90% seen once, with less than 3.5% in the top ten. The source material was PBMCs, sampled around atezolizumab (anti-PD-L1) treatment. The receptors here all came from a man in his 60s with urothelial cancer.

This chain uses TRBV11-2 with TRBJ2-7, with D hard to call. The length of the CDR3 is 11 residues. The germline V gene has CDR1 SGHAT and CDR2 FQNNGV. V lost 5 bases to trimming and J lost 12 bases, with 14 bases between them. CDR3 in amino acids: CASSQASPPYF. The DNA of the CDR3 is TGTGCCAGCAGCCAGGCCAGTCCCCCGTACTTC.

J is TRBJ2-2 and V is TRBV9, with TRBD2 identical over 8 bases. The germline V gene has CDR1 SGDLS and CDR2 YYNGEE. V gave up 4 bases and J gave up 0 bases; unmatched junction bases: 5. This CDR3 spans 16 amino acids. CDR3 DNA sequence: TGTGCCAGCAGCCCTTTTAGCGGGGCGAACACCGGGGAGCTGTTTTTT. Protein: CASSPFSGANTGELFF. Together with reference TRBV9 and TRBJ2-2, the CDR3 gives the full variable domain: DSGVTQTPKHLITATGQRVTLRCSPRSGDLSVYWYQQSLDQGLQFLIQYYNGEERAKGNILERFSAQQFPDLHSELNLSSLELGDSALYFCASSPFSGANTGELFFGEGSRLTVL.

CDR3 loop: CAIRLDFNTDTQYF. In DNA form, the CDR3 reads TGTGCCATCAGACTCGACTTCAACACAGATACGCAGTATTTT. The J gene is TRBJ2-3, the V gene TRBV10-3; no clear D gene. The germline V gene encodes CDR1 ENHRY and CDR2 SYGVKD. The V end lost 6 bases, the J end lost 2 bases, and 12 bases lay between the germline ends. There are 14 residues in the CDR3.

V is TRBV5-1 and J is TRBJ1-2; 10 bases line up with TRBD1. This CDR3 is built from 16 residues. CDR1 SGHRS and CDR2 YFSETQ come from the germline V gene. J gave up 0 bases and V 0 bases, and 2 bases lay outside the gene matches. Here the CDR3 reads CASSLGQGAANYGYTF. Written as DNA, the CDR3 is TGCGCCAGCAGCTTGGGACAGGGGGCAGCTAACTATGGCTACACCTTC.

This clone was recorded once. This sequence joins TRBV11-3 and TRBJ2-2, with a tentative D call TRBD2 (5 bases). This CDR3 has 15 amino acids. CDR1 is SGHNT, CDR2 YENEEA, per germline. V lost 0 bases and J lost 4, with 9 bases in between. CDR3 nucleotides: TGTGCCAGCAGCTTAGAGGGAGTCGGCACCGGGGAGCTGTTTTTT. Protein: CASSLEGVGTGELFF.

The V and J genes are TRBV9 and TRBJ2-7; possible D gene TRBD2, 5 bases. V was cut by 2 bases and J by 7 bases, with 13 bases left in between. CDR3 length: 13 amino acids. CDR1 is SGDLS and CDR2 is YYNGEE in the germline V gene. DNA for the CDR3: TGTGCCAGCAGCGTCCGGGCCTCGGGGGAGCAGTACTTC. It translates to CASSVRASGEQYF.

This chain joins TRBV14 and TRBJ1-3; D unresolved. The CDR3 has 16 amino acids. Germline CDR1 SGHDN, CDR2 FVKESK. Trimming took 2 bases from V and 0 from J, leaving 11 bases between them. The CDR3 spells CASSQSGRASGNTIYF. As DNA, the CDR3 is TGTGCCAGCAGCCAATCGGGAAGAGCCTCTGGAAACACCATATATTTT.

This clone was detected only a few times. The V call is TRBV19, the J call TRBJ2-7, with a tentative D call TRBD1 (6 bases). CDR1 and CDR2 from the germline V gene are LNHDA and SQIVND (reference sequence). Trimming pared 6 bases from V and 0 bases from J, leaving 15 bases between. The CDR3 loop spans 15 amino acids. CDR3 amino acids: CASSYTGIGSYEQYF. In nucleotides, the CDR3 is TGTGCCAGTAGCTATACAGGGATTGGCTCCTACGAGCAGTACTTC.